The 23 T cell receptor beta chains presented below share a single source sample, sequenced in a study of beta chain features in type 1 diabetes. All of the isolated RNA was reverse transcribed, so expressed TCRB transcripts were sequenced. Generated by immunoSEQ multiplex PCR, the TCRdb table keeps only in-frame clones and is missing some. The sample lists just under 150,000 clones; 10% were seen once. Sequenced input: naive CD4+ T cells from blood. The receptor source for this set is a man younger than 35 in good health.

The CDR3 loop is CASSGGRRGPQHF. The CDR3 DNA follows: TGTGCCAGCAGTGGGGGGCGCAGAGGGCCCCAGCATTTT. The chain joins TRBV6-1 to TRBJ1-5; possibly TRBD1 for D (6 bases). The CDR3 has 13 amino acids. Looked up from germline, CDR1 is MNHNS and CDR2 is SASEGT. Trimming took off 4 bases at V and 9 bases at J, with 13 bases between the two ends.

This clone was seen many times. The CDR3 loop reads CASSFLEHGYTF. The CDR3 region has the DNA TGTGCCAGCAGTTTTCTCGAGCATGGCTACACCTTC. This chain uses TRBV28 with TRBJ1-2; no clear D gene. V lost 3 bases and J 6 bases, leaving 8 bases between the germline ends. Germline assignment: CDR1 MDHEN and CDR2 SYDVKM. The CDR3 consists of 12 residues.

This clone was recorded a few times. The genes are TRBV28 and TRBJ2-7; D is possibly TRBD1 (6 bases). The CDR3 sequence is 15 residues long. Trimming pared 4 bases from V and 3 bases from J, leaving 16 bases between. Germline CDR1 MDHEN, CDR2 SYDVKM. CDR3 residues: CASSSRSGTHYEQYF. The CDR3 coding sequence is TGTGCCAGCAGTTCCAGATCCGGGACACACTACGAGCAGTACTTC.

A few counts support this clone. This chain connects TRBV9 to TRBJ2-7, with 9 bases lining up with TRBD1. The CDR3 runs to 14 residues. J lost 5 bases, V lost 1 base, and 4 bases had no gene match. CDR1 and CDR2 (germline): SGDLS, YYNGEE. The CDR3, as DNA: TGTGCCAGCAGCGTACGGGACAGGGCCAACGAGCAGTACTTC. Its protein product is CASSVRDRANEQYF.

V is TRBV5-4 and J is TRBJ1-2; D remains unclear. The germline gives CDR1 SGHNT, CDR2 YYREEE (reference sequence). The CDR3 runs 12 residues. V was cut by 0 bases and J by 5 bases, with 5 bases left in between. CDR3 nucleotide sequence: TGTGCCAGCAGCTTGGCTCCTTATGGCTACACCTTC. It translates to CASSLAPYGYTF.

This clone was seen a few times. CDR3 nucleotide sequence: TGTGCCAGCAGCCCCGGCAGGAACATTCAGTACTTC. Its protein product is CASSPGRNIQYF. The chain is built from TRBV6-5 and TRBJ2-4, with D uncertain. Germline CDR1 reads MNHEY; CDR2 reads SVGAGI. V was trimmed by 6 bases and J by 7 bases, leaving 10 bases between them. This CDR3 is built from 12 residues.

This rearrangement joins TRBV4-1 to TRBJ2-5, with 7 nucleotides matching TRBD2. This CDR3 is built from 15 residues. The germline CDR1 and CDR2 sequences are MGHRA and YSYEKL. V dropped 5 bases and J dropped 2; count of bases not matched to a gene: 8. This CDR3 reads CASSSQTSAQETQYF. The CDR3 DNA sequence: TGCGCCAGCAGCTCTCAAACTAGCGCGCAAGAGACCCAGTACTTC.

This clone has a handful of counts. This rearrangement joins TRBV4-2 to TRBJ2-7; D is unclear. The germline V gene encodes CDR1 LGHNA and CDR2 YNFKEQ. V dropped 0 bases and J dropped 4 bases, with 4 bases sitting between them. The CDR3 spans 12 residues. The CDR3 here is CASSQDQYEQYF. CDR3 DNA sequence: TGTGCCAGCAGCCAAGATCAGTACGAGCAGTACTTC.

The chain uses TRBV7-2 and TRBJ2-7; the D is unclear. The germline V gene has CDR1 SGHTA and CDR2 FQGNSA. V was clipped by 2 bases and J by 0 bases, with 8 bases between them. The length of the CDR3 is 14 residues. The CDR3, as DNA: TGTGCCAGCAGCTTAATCAGGTACTCCTACGAGCAGTACTTC. It yields the protein CASSLIRYSYEQYF.

The gene calls are TRBV2 and TRBJ1-4, with TRBD1 as a possible D gene (5 bases). The germline gives CDR1 SNHLY, CDR2 FYNNEI. Trimming left V 4 bases short and J 8 bases short, with 11 bases between. This CDR3 region has 13 residues. The CDR3 nucleotides read TGTGCCAGCAGTGGCCTGGAGGGGGAAAAACTGTTTTTT. Protein: CASSGLEGEKLFF.

This clone was seen more than once but under ten times. CDR3 loop: CASSLVAGGNYGYTF. The CDR3, as DNA: TGCGCCAGCAGCTTGGTGGCAGGGGGGAACTATGGCTACACCTTC. J is TRBJ1-2 and V is TRBV5-1; TRBD1 aligns across 7 bases. Germline V gives CDR1 SGHRS, CDR2 YFSETQ. V trimming: 0 bases; J trimming: 2 bases; junction bases outside the gene matches: 4. This CDR3 is built from 15 residues.

V gene TRBV7-2 combines with J gene TRBJ2-1; 9 bases match TRBD1. CDR1 SGHTA and CDR2 FQGNSA come from the germline V gene. V lost 2 bases and J lost 8; bases outside the gene matches: 16. The CDR3 is 18 amino acids. CDR3 loop: CASSLRFIGTGMVDEQFF. In DNA, the CDR3 is TGTGCCAGCAGCTTAAGGTTTATCGGGACAGGGATGGTGGATGAGCAGTTCTTC.

The chain combines TRBV7-2 with TRBJ2-2, with TRBD2 matching 12 bases. Germline assignment: CDR1 SGHTA and CDR2 FQGNSA. The length of the CDR3 is 16 residues. V lost 5 bases, J lost 0 bases, and 1 base stayed unmatched. Here the CDR3 DNA reads TGTGCCAGCAGCAGGACTAGCGGGGCGAACACCGGGGAGCTGTTTTTT. This translates into CASSRTSGANTGELFF.

This chain uses TRBV5-1 with TRBJ1-5, with a possible D match to TRBD1 (6 bases). The CDR3 contains 15 residues. Germline V gene data show CDR1 as SGHRS and CDR2 as YFSETQ. Trimming took off 3 bases at V and 3 bases at J, with 13 bases between the two ends. In DNA, the CDR3 is TGCGCCAGCAGCTCCATGGACAGCTACAATCAGCCCCAGCATTTT. It encodes CASSSMDSYNQPQHF.

The V call is TRBV6-6, the J call TRBJ1-5; D is possibly TRBD1 (6 bases). Trimming removed 6 bases at V and 0 bases at J, with 12 bases between. This CDR3 has 15 amino acids. Germline V CDR1 and CDR2: MNHNY, SVGAGI (reference sequence). The CDR3 nucleotides are TGTGCCAGCAGCCTGGACAGATCTAGCAATCAGCCCCAGCATTTT. Amino acid sequence: CASSLDRSSNQPQHF.

V gene TRBV4-2 combines with J gene TRBJ2-2; D might be TRBD2 (5 bases). CDR1 and CDR2 from the germline V gene are LGHNA and YNFKEQ. The CDR3 sequence is 13 residues long. Deletions cut 0 bases from V and 11 bases from J, with 10 bases between. The CDR3 sequence: CASSQEPGSELFF. For the CDR3, the DNA is TGTGCCAGCAGCCAAGAGCCGGGGAGCGAGCTGTTTTTT.

This clone came up many times. The chain couples TRBV29-1 to TRBJ1-1; D not resolved. Germline assignment: CDR1 SQVTM and CDR2 ANQGSEA. This CDR3 contains 14 residues. Trimming pared 4 bases from V and 2 bases from J, leaving 14 bases between. CDR3 coding DNA: TGCAGCGTTGTTCGAGGCAGTCTTAACACTGAAGCTTTCTTT. It yields the protein CSVVRGSLNTEAFF.

This clone was seen a few times. The chain recombines TRBV18 with TRBJ2-2; 11 nucleotides line up with TRBD2. CDR1 KGHSH and CDR2 LQKENI come from the germline V gene. The V and J ends lost 0 bases and 5 bases, in that order; junction bases with no gene match: 11. CDR3 length equals 19 residues. The CDR3 coding sequence is TGTGCCAGCTCACCACCCGGGACTAGCGGTCCCGCCCGGACCGGGGAGCTGTTTTTT. Translation: CASSPPGTSGPARTGELFF.

This clone turned up a few times. The gene calls are TRBV7-2 and TRBJ2-3; maybe TRBD1 (5 bases). Germline-derived CDR1 and CDR2 are SGHTA and FQGNSA. V was clipped by 5 bases and J by 4 bases, with 10 bases between them. The CDR3 runs 13 residues. The CDR3 loop reads CASSIQASDTQYF. CDR3 nucleotide sequence: TGTGCCAGCAGCATACAGGCTTCAGATACGCAGTATTTT.

This clone was observed a few times. The identical CDR3 is also encoded by other nucleotide sequences in the sample. This chain connects TRBV6-5 to TRBJ1-1; 10 bases map to TRBD1. Trimming at V came to 6 bases and at J to 5 bases, leaving 3 bases not matched to a gene. From germline, CDR1 is MNHEY and CDR2 SVGAGI. The CDR3 is 13 amino acids. The CDR3: CASSRTGGTEAFF. The CDR3 coding sequence is TGTGCCAGCAGCCGGACAGGGGGGACTGAAGCTTTCTTT.

The V call is TRBV15, the J call TRBJ2-4; 8 bases fit TRBD1. Germline V lookup: CDR1 LNHNV, CDR2 YYDKDF (reference sequence). This CDR3 has 13 residues. V lost 5 bases and J lost 7; bases outside the gene matches: 4. CDR3: CATSPDRANIQYF. CDR3 DNA: TGTGCCACCAGCCCGGACAGGGCGAACATTCAGTACTTC.

There are a few counts of this clone. This chain connects TRBV4-1 to TRBJ1-1; 7 bases map to TRBD1. CDR3 length equals 16 residues. Germline assignment: CDR1 MGHRA and CDR2 YSYEKL. V was pared by 2 bases and J by 4 bases, with 10 bases of the junction left unmatched. The CDR3 protein is CASSQRSQGVGTEAFF. CDR3 nucleotides: TGCGCCAGCAGCCAACGCTCGCAGGGGGTGGGCACTGAAGCTTTCTTT.

This chain joins TRBV30 and TRBJ2-5; 8 nucleotides line up with TRBD1. Matching the DNA end better, TRBJ2-7 makes the J call doubtful. The CDR3 loop spans 14 amino acids. Germline CDR1 and CDR2: GTSNPN and SVGIG (reference sequence). CDR3 sequence (DNA): TGTGCCTGGGCCGCTGACAGGGGTATCTACGAGCAGTACTTC. Translating gives CAWAADRGIYEQYF.